The 22 T cell receptor beta chains below were found in one sample sequenced in a study of blood T cell repertoires in COVID-19. Assay used: immunoSEQ multiplex PCR; TCRdb lists only in-frame clones, some missing. The sample records about 440,000 clones, approximately 90% being singletons. Sequences were obtained from peripheral blood. The receptors were sampled from a woman aged 50 to 60 with COVID-19, enrolled during active disease.

CDR3 bases: TGTGCCAGCAGCGTTCATGAGGAGGACGGAAACACCATATATTTT. It is translated as CASSVHEEDGNTIYF. J is TRBJ1-3 and V is TRBV6-5; D is unclear. V was shortened by 6 bases and J by 4 bases, with 16 bases between the two germline ends. The germline CDR1 and CDR2 sequences are MNHEY and SVGAGI. This CDR3 contains 15 residues.

The rearrangement uses TRBV30 and TRBJ1-1, with D unclear. Germline V gene data show CDR1 as GTSNPN and CDR2 as SVGIG (reference sequence). The CDR3 extends over 13 amino acids. Between the trimmed V and J ends, which lost 0 bases and 4 bases, there was a span of 9 bases. CDR3 sequence (DNA): TGTGCCTGGAGTGTTTACAGCGGCACTGAAGCTTTCTTT. Protein: CAWSVYSGTEAFF.

The chain uses TRBV7-9 and TRBJ1-2; D gene unclear. The CDR3 runs to 12 residues. Trimming took 5 bases from V and 8 from J, leaving 12 bases between them. Germline CDR1 and CDR2: SEHNR and FQNEAQ (reference sequence). This chain's CDR3 is CASSPYFHGYTF. The CDR3 DNA is TGTGCCAGCAGCCCCTATTTCCACGGCTACACCTTC.

This chain uses TRBV5-4 with TRBJ1-2; a possible D gene is TRBD1 (6 bases). This CDR3 has 16 amino acids. The germline V gene has CDR1 SGHNT and CDR2 YYREEE (reference sequence). V was cut by 3 bases and J by 3 bases, with 18 bases left in between. As DNA, the CDR3 is TGTGCCAGCAGCTCTACTCGACAGGTCGCAGACTATGGCTACACCTTC. This encodes CASSSTRQVADYGYTF.

The chain is built from TRBV5-1 and TRBJ1-2; TRBD1 agrees at 7 bases. Trimming at V came to 4 bases and at J to 4 bases, leaving 10 bases not matched to a gene. Germline V gene sequence: CDR1 SGHRS, CDR2 YFSETQ. The CDR3 has 15 residues. The CDR3 DNA follows: TGCGCCAGCAGCCCCCAGACAGGGTTGGGCTATGGCTACACCTTC. It codes for CASSPQTGLGYGYTF.

The V gene is TRBV9, the J gene TRBJ2-1, with TRBD2 matching over 7 bases. This CDR3 is built from 17 residues. After removal of 2 bases from V and 5 bases from J, the junction contained 13 bases not matched to a gene. Per germline, CDR1 SGDLS and CDR2 YYNGEE. Here the CDR3 DNA reads TGTGCCAGCAGCGTCTCTCTGCGGGGGATCGCAGACAATGAGCAGTTCTTC. Protein: CASSVSLRGIADNEQFF.

The chain uses TRBV2 and TRBJ2-7; TRBD1 matches at 8 bases. CDR1 SNHLY and CDR2 FYNNEI come from the germline V gene. The ends lost 2 bases at V and 0 bases at J; junction bases unmatched: 6. The CDR3 is 16 residues long. CDR3 sequence reads: CASSELRGTGSYEQYF. In nucleotides, the CDR3 is TGTGCCAGCAGTGAACTCCGGGGGACAGGCTCCTACGAGCAGTACTTC.

The chain combines TRBV5-1 with TRBJ2-2, with 14 bases fitting TRBD2. J gave up 2 bases and V 5 bases, and 2 bases lay outside the gene matches. This CDR3 spans 16 amino acids. CDR1 is SGHRS and CDR2 is YFSETQ in the germline V gene. CDR3 in DNA: TGCGCCAGCAGAGGGACTAGCGGGGGAAACACCGGGGAGCTGTTTTTT. Translation gives CASRGTSGGNTGELFF.

With regard to this clone: The same CDR3 can be traced to other DNA sequences in this sample. The chain carries TRBV12-3 or TRBV12-4 and TRBJ1-2; 8 nucleotides agree with TRBD1. The CDR3 is 13 residues long. J lost 4 bases, V lost 5 bases, and 3 bases had no gene match. The CDR3 sequence: CASSPDRGYGYTF. In DNA, the CDR3 is TGTGCCAGCAGTCCCGACAGGGGCTATGGCTACACCTTC.

J is TRBJ1-2 and V is TRBV2; D is ambiguous. The germline CDR1 and CDR2 sequences are SNHLY and FYNNEI. V lost 1 base to trimming and J lost 7 bases, with 4 bases between them. CDR3 length: 11 residues. The DNA for the CDR3 is TGTGCCAGCAGTGAAGTCGTTGGCTACACCTTC. It translates to CASSEVVGYTF. Full variable domain (missing parts from reference TRBV2 and TRBJ1-2): EPEVTQTPSHQVTQMGQEVILRCVPISNHLYFYWYRQILGQKVEFLVSFYNNEISEKSEIFDDQFSVERPDGSNFTLKIRSTKLEDSAMYFCASSEVVGYTFGSGTRLTVV.

In this sample, this clone turned up once. The V call is TRBV7-9, the J call TRBJ2-1, with D perhaps matching TRBD1 (6 bases). Germline assignment: CDR1 SEHNR and CDR2 FQNEAQ (reference sequence). This CDR3 is 15 amino acids long. V lost 3 bases to trimming and J lost 4 bases, with 13 bases between them. The CDR3 DNA sequence: TGTGCCAGCAGCTTGGGGGCAGGCTCTTACAATGAGCAGTTCTTC. This codes for CASSLGAGSYNEQFF.

This sequence joins TRBV7-9 and TRBJ1-1; D is unresolved. This CDR3 region has 14 residues. Trimming pared 1 base from V and 5 bases from J, leaving 11 bases between. Per the germline V gene, CDR1 is SEHNR and CDR2 is FQNEAQ (reference sequence). CDR3 sequence (DNA): TGTGCCAGCAGCTTAGAAGGTTTCGGGACTGAAGCTTTCTTT. This gives the protein CASSLEGFGTEAFF.

This chain links TRBV5-1 with TRBJ2-1, with D maybe TRBD2 (5 bases). The germline V gene has CDR1 SGHRS and CDR2 YFSETQ. V was shortened by 0 bases and J by 1 base, with 8 bases between the two germline ends. The CDR3 length is 15 residues. CDR3: CASSLDTGSYNEQFF. The CDR3 DNA follows: TGCGCCAGCAGCTTGGATACGGGGTCCTACAATGAGCAGTTCTTC.

V and J are TRBV10-3 and TRBJ1-4; 8 bases match TRBD1. Looked up from germline, CDR1 is ENHRY and CDR2 is SYGVKD. V was clipped by 10 bases and J by 1 base; unmatched bases: 14. The CDR3 covers 17 residues. The CDR3, as DNA: TGTGCCAGCCGGACCGGGACAGGCGACAGAACTAATGAAAAACTGTTTTTT. The encoded protein is CASRTGTGDRTNEKLFF.

This sequence joins TRBV4-2 and TRBJ2-1; the match to TRBD2 covers 16 bases. V shed 4 bases and J 7 bases; nucleotides not matched to a gene: 13. Germline-derived CDR1 and CDR2 are LGHNA and YNFKEQ. CDR3 length equals 19 residues. CDR3 coding DNA: TGTGCCAGCAGCCTTTCTTCGGGACTAGCGGGGGGGCCAGGAAATGAGCAGTTCTTC. It encodes CASSLSSGLAGGPGNEQFF.

The rearrangement links TRBV6-5 to TRBJ2-5; 8 nucleotides align to TRBD2. The germline V gene encodes CDR1 MNHEY and CDR2 SVGAGI. The CDR3 spans 14 residues. Germline trimming cut 4 bases from V and 5 bases from J; bases unmatched to any gene: 6. The CDR3 protein is CASSFGGAWETQYF. DNA for the CDR3: TGTGCCAGCAGTTTCGGGGGGGCCTGGGAGACCCAGTACTTC.

The chain employs TRBV2 and TRBJ1-1, with a possible D match to TRBD1 (5 bases). The CDR3 spans 13 residues. V was pared by 7 bases and J by 7 bases, with 16 bases between. Germline V gives CDR1 SNHLY, CDR2 FYNNEI. CDR3 nucleotides: TGTGCCAGCACCCAGATCGGGGGTAATGAAGCTTTCTTT. This translates into CASTQIGGNEAFF.

The genes are TRBV19 and TRBJ1-2; the D gene is possibly TRBD1 (6 bases). Germline CDR1 LNHDA, CDR2 SQIVND (reference sequence). Trimming cost V 5 bases and J 9 bases, with 22 bases left between them. This CDR3 contains 15 residues. The CDR3 DNA reads as TGTGCCAGTAGTTCAACCCCCGGGACATCGACTAGCTACACCTTC. Protein sequence: CASSSTPGTSTSYTF.

V and J are TRBV4-2 and TRBJ2-1; 7 bases line up with TRBD2. With V trimmed by 1 base and J by 6 bases, 6 bases remained unmatched. The CDR3 runs to 15 residues. CDR1 is LGHNA and CDR2 is YNFKEQ in the germline V gene. CDR3 sequence: CASSQGGGPGNEQFF. In nucleotides, the CDR3 is TGTGCCAGCAGCCAAGGGGGAGGGCCGGGCAATGAGCAGTTCTTC.

The V call is TRBV5-8, the J call TRBJ1-2; TRBD1 aligns across 8 bases. V shed 6 bases, J shed 0 bases, and the junction held 4 bases outside the gene matches. This CDR3 has 14 amino acids. Germline CDR1 is SGHTS and CDR2 is YDEGEE. The CDR3 DNA sequence: TGTGCCAGCACCCGGACAGGGACTAACTATGGCTACACCTTC. It yields the protein CASTRTGTNYGYTF.

This clone was recorded once. V and J are TRBV10-3 and TRBJ1-1; TRBD1 aligns across 9 bases. The CDR3 contains 14 residues. Germline CDR1 and CDR2: ENHRY and SYGVKD. Losses at the gene ends were 7 bases for V and 6 bases for J; bases not matched to a gene: 9. In nucleotides, the CDR3 is TGTGCCATCAATGGACAGGGGATGGTAGCTGAAGCTTTCTTT. This codes for CAINGQGMVAEAFF.

This clone has only a few counts. V gene TRBV5-5 combines with J gene TRBJ1-2; maybe TRBD1 (5 bases). The CDR3 has 15 amino acids. Between the trimmed V and J ends, which lost 4 bases and 5 bases, there was a span of 18 bases. Germline CDR1 and CDR2: SGHKS and YYEKEE (reference sequence). The CDR3 coding sequence is TGTGCCAGCAGCCTCGACAGTCCCGGAGGGTATGGCTACACCTTC. Translation gives CASSLDSPGGYGYTF.